The entry that follows covers one TCR beta chain sequence. The target antigen is unknown. As to time point: patch test 2, 6 weeks after DPC sensitization. As for treatment: therapeutic diphenylcyclopropenone sensitization with weekly scalp DPC. Suited to DPC and affected by alopecia, the donors ranged from 18 to 70 years old. Germline V gives CDR1 MNHNS, CDR2 SASEGT. The germline V and J ends were trimmed by 1 base and 7 bases, with 11 bases remaining between them. This CDR3 spans 14 amino acids. This sample stems from a study of human T cells and chemical hapten exposure. Broader study findings: Relative to control repertoires, expanded TCRs gave rise to significantly more large CDR3 similarity clusters. Counts of TCRs above 1 in 1000 frequency stayed unchanged with DPC sensitization.

Using its own MiXCR run on the RACE reads, TCRdb lists one record per CDR3 protein. Found here are around 80,000 distinct CDR3 sequences, 6.5% to 8% of them singletons; the top ten hold 1.3%. The chain is built from TRBV6-1 and TRBJ2-1, with unresolved D. This clonotype was sampled from a woman in her twenties or thirties with alopecia areata. Some clones in this sample may be carry-over from other donors' samples. This specimen consisted of whole blood, obtained in connection with sensitization to the hapten diphenylcyclopropenone (DPC). The CDR3 nucleotides read TGTGCCAGCAGTGAAGGGGATAAACGGAATGAGCAGTTCTTC. It encodes CASSEGDKRNEQFF.